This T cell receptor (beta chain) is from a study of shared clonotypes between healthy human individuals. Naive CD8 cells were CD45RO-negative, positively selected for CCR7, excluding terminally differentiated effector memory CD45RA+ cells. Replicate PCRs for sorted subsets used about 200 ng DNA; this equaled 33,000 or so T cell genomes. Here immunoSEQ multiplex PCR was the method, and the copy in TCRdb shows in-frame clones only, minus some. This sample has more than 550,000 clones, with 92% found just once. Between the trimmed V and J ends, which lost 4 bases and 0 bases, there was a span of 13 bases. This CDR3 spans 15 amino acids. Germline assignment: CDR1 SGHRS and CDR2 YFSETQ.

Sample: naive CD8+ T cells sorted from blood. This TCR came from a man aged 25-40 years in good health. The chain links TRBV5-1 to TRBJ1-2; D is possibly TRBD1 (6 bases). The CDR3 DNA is TGCGCCAGCAGCGGATCGACAGGAGCTAACTATGGCTACACCTTC. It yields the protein CASSGSTGANYGYTF. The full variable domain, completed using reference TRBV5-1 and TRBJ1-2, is KAGVTQTPRYLIKTRGQQVTLSCSPISGHRSVSWYQQTPGQGLQFLFEYFSETQRNKGNFPGRFSGRQFSNSRSEMNVSTLELGDSALYLCASSGSTGANYGYTFGSGTRLTVV.